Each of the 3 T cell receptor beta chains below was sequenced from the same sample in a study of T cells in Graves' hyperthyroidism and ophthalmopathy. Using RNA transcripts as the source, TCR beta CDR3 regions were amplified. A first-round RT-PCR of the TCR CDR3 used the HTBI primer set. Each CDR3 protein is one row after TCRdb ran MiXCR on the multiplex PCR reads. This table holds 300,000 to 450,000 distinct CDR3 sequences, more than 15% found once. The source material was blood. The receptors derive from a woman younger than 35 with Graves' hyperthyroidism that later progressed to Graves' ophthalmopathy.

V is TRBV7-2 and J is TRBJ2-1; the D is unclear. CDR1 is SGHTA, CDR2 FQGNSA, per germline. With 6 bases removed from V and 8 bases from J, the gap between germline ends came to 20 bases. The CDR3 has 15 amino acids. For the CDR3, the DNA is TGTGCCAGCAGACCAACGGAACGCCTGTTGGATGAGCAGTTCTTC. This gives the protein CASRPTERLLDEQFF.

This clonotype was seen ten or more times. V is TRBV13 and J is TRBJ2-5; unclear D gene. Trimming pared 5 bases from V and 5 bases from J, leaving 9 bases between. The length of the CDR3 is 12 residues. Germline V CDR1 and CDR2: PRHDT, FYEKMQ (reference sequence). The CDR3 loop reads CASSGETETQYF. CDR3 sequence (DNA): TGTGCCAGCAGCGGAGAAACGGAGACCCAGTACTTC.

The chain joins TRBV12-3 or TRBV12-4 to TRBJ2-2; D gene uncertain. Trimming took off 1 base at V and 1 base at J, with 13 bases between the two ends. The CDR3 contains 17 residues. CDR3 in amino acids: CASSLGKIRVNTGELFF. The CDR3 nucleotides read TGTGCCAGCAGTTTAGGAAAAATAAGGGTGAACACCGGGGAGCTGTTTTTT.